A selection of T cell receptor beta chains follows, all from one sample in a study of T cell responses to AZD1222 COVID-19 vaccine. The method was immunoSEQ multiplex PCR; TCRdb's version includes in-frame clones alone and lacks a portion of them. Found here are about 45,000 clones, roughly 90% of them singletons; the top ten hold 1% to 1.3%. Sequenced material: peripheral blood, taken 28 days after the second AZD1222 dose. Source of these receptors: an adult who received the AZD1222 COVID-19 vaccine. CDR3s include the opening cysteine and the closing phenylalanine or tryptophan. D genes are given only for firm matches. Size values are once, few and many counts, or a class for expanded clones, and some rows have none.

d_call j_call v_call clone_size cdr3_length cdr3_aa cdr3_nt
- TRBJ2-1 TRBV7-9 - 12 CASSLRVDEQFF TGTGCCAGCAGCTTGCGGGTGGATGAGCAGTTCTTC
TRBD2 TRBJ2-7 TRBV6-5 few 15 CASSYSGTSWGEQYF TGTGCCAGCAGTTACAGTGGGACTAGTTGGGGCGAGCAGTACTTC
TRBD1 TRBJ2-7 TRBV7-8 - 12 CASSLDRGEQYF TGTGCCAGCAGCTTAGACAGGGGCGAGCAGTACTTC
- TRBJ2-7 TRBV13 - 13 CASSWRAGSEQYF TGTGCCAGCAGCTGGCGGGCAGGGAGCGAGCAGTACTTC
- TRBJ2-1 TRBV5-4 few 13 CASSLDPPGEQFF TGTGCCAGCAGCTTGGATCCGCCGGGGGAGCAGTTCTTC
- TRBJ2-7 TRBV12-3/TRBV12-4 - 13 CASSERGVFEQYF TGTGCCAGCTCAGAGAGAGGTGTGTTCGAGCAGTACTTC
TRBD1 TRBJ1-4 TRBV7-9 - 15 CASSLGDRDEEKLFF TGTGCCAGCAGCCTAGGGGACAGGGATGAAGAAAAACTGTTTTTT
TRBD2 TRBJ2-7 TRBV19 - 13 CASSPGLHYEQYF TGTGCCAGTTCCCCGGGACTACACTACGAGCAGTACTTC
TRBD1 TRBJ1-2 TRBV2 - 15 CASRDLGQGFYGYTF TGTGCCAGCAGGGACCTGGGACAGGGGTTCTATGGCTACACCTTC
TRBD1 TRBJ1-2 TRBV9 - 16 CASSVATLGGKNGYTF TGTGCCAGCAGCGTAGCTACGTTAGGGGGCAAAAATGGCTACACCTTC
TRBD2 TRBJ2-5 TRBV5-1 - 16 CASSTGTSDYQETQYF TGCGCCAGCAGCACCGGGACTAGCGATTACCAAGAGACCCAGTACTTC
TRBD1 TRBJ2-7 TRBV19 - 16 CASSISPGQGFYEQYF TGTGCCAGTAGCATCTCTCCGGGACAGGGGTTCTACGAGCAGTACTTC
- TRBJ2-2 TRBV28 - 15 CASSFGGLGTGELFF TGTGCCAGCAGTTTCGGTGGTTTGGGGACCGGGGAGCTGTTTTTT
TRBD1 TRBJ1-6 TRBV6-5 - 16 CASSSTGSSYNSPLHF TGTGCCAGCAGTTCGACAGGGAGCTCCTATAATTCACCCCTCCACTTT
- TRBJ2-1 TRBV24-1 - 15 CATRGGGFSYNEQFF TGTGCCACCAGGGGAGGGGGGTTTTCCTACAATGAGCAGTTCTTC
- TRBJ1-1 TRBV5-1 - 15 CASSNPEGGNTEAFF TGCGCCAGCAGCAACCCTGAGGGGGGAAACACTGAAGCTTTCTTT
- TRBJ1-2 TRBV4-3 few 17 CASSQGAGSGPSYGYTF TGCGCCAGCAGCCAAGGGGCAGGTAGCGGCCCTAGCTATGGCTACACCTTC
TRBD1 TRBJ2-7 TRBV19 few 15 CASSPTPGQVIEQYF TGTGCCAGTAGCCCTACCCCGGGACAGGTTATCGAGCAGTACTTC
TRBD1 TRBJ2-1 TRBV6-6 - 16 CASRGGQDGSYNEQFF TGTGCCAGCAGGGGGGGACAGGACGGGTCCTACAATGAGCAGTTCTTC
TRBD2 TRBJ2-5 TRBV3-1/TRBV3-2 - 14 CASSQGLEQETQYF TGTGCCAGCAGCCAGGGACTAGAACAAGAGACCCAGTACTTC
- TRBJ1-4 TRBV9 - 15 CASSVEGSSNEKLFF TGTGCCAGCAGCGTAGAGGGCAGCTCTAATGAAAAACTGTTTTTT
- TRBJ2-7 TRBV5-4 few 16 CASSLEPGGGSYEQYF TGTGCCAGCAGCTTGGAGCCCGGGGGAGGCTCCTACGAGCAGTACTTC
TRBD2 TRBJ2-7 TRBV2 - 16 CASSGPGLAALYEQYF TGTGCCAGCAGTGGGCCGGGACTAGCGGCTCTCTACGAGCAGTACTTC
TRBD2 TRBJ2-5 TRBV7-9 - 15 CASSLASGIGETQYF TGTGCCAGCAGCTTAGCTAGCGGGATCGGGGAGACCCAGTACTTC
- TRBJ1-5 TRBV2 - 13 CASSAIFNQPQHF TGTGCCAGCTCGGCTATTTTCAATCAGCCCCAGCATTTT
- TRBJ2-2 TRBV6-2/TRBV6-3 once 16 CASNYGEGGNTGELFF TGTGCCAGCAATTACGGAGAGGGTGGGAACACCGGGGAGCTGTTTTTT
- TRBJ1-2 TRBV11-2 few 18 CASSSNRDTPRGGYGYTF TGTGCCAGCAGCTCCAACCGGGACACCCCGCGGGGAGGCTATGGCTACACCTTC
TRBD1 TRBJ2-5 TRBV19 - 17 CASSPRPSRQGGETQYF TGTGCCAGTAGTCCAAGACCCTCCCGACAGGGGGGCGAGACCCAGTACTTC
TRBD2 TRBJ2-5 TRBV6-2/TRBV6-3 - 21 CASSYRAGGRTSGRSGETQYF TGTGCCAGCAGTTACCGGGCTGGGGGTCGGACTAGCGGGAGATCGGGAGAGACCCAGTACTTC
TRBD1 TRBJ2-1 TRBV5-4 - 15 CASSSRDRDYNEQFF TGTGCCAGCAGCTCCCGGGACAGAGACTACAATGAGCAGTTCTTC
TRBD2 TRBJ2-2 TRBV5-4 once 15 CASSLTSGRAGELFF TGTGCCAGCAGCTTGACTAGCGGGAGGGCCGGGGAGCTGTTTTTT
- TRBJ2-1 TRBV7-9 - 14 CAGSQMVSYNEQFF TGTGCCGGATCTCAGATGGTATCCTACAATGAGCAGTTCTTC
- TRBJ1-6 TRBV5-4 - 14 CASSGGGSNSPLHF TGTGCCAGCTCCGGGGGGGGGAGTAATTCACCCCTCCACTTT
- TRBJ1-2 TRBV6-1 - 16 CASSAVQLGGYYGYTF TGTGCCAGCAGTGCCGTCCAATTAGGGGGATACTATGGCTACACCTTC
- TRBJ2-6 TRBV7-2 - 18 CASSLVTGYLSGANVLTF TGTGCCAGCAGCTTAGTGACCGGCTACCTCTCTGGGGCCAACGTCCTGACTTTC
- TRBJ1-6 TRBV6-4 - 12 CASTDFGSPLHF TGTGCCAGCACAGATTTTGGTTCACCCCTCCACTTT
- TRBJ1-5 TRBV19 - 13 CASSIPSGQPQHF TGTGCCAGTAGTATCCCGTCGGGTCAGCCCCAGCATTTT
TRBD1 TRBJ2-1 TRBV18 - 15 CASSRGTGGYNEQFF TGTGCCAGCTCAAGGGGGACAGGAGGCTACAATGAGCAGTTCTTC
TRBD1 TRBJ2-2 TRBV9 - 14 CASRGTGATGELFF TGTGCCAGCAGGGGGACAGGGGCTACCGGGGAGCTGTTTTTT
- TRBJ2-1 TRBV5-1 - 14 CASPRGRDDNEQFF TGCGCCAGCCCACGGGGCAGAGACGACAATGAGCAGTTCTTC
- TRBJ1-2 TRBV6-5 - 16 CASSYVRQDHLDGYTF TGTGCCAGCAGTTACGTTCGACAGGACCATTTAGATGGCTACACCTTC
TRBD1 TRBJ1-2 TRBV7-9 - 14 CASSSTTGGNGYTF TGTGCCAGCAGCTCCACAACAGGGGGCAATGGCTACACCTTC
- TRBJ1-3 TRBV30 - 15 CAWGSGPQIGNTIYF TGTGCCTGGGGGTCGGGACCGCAAATTGGAAACACCATATATTTT
- TRBJ2-7 TRBV4-1 - 14 CASSQVRAVSEQYF TGCGCCAGCAGCCAAGTGAGGGCAGTCTCCGAGCAGTACTTC
- TRBJ2-7 TRBV11-2 - 15 CASSQRALARVEQYF TGTGCCAGCAGCCAGAGGGCTCTAGCGAGAGTCGAGCAGTACTTC
- TRBJ1-4 TRBV6-5 - 16 CASSYRADATNEKLFF TGTGCCAGCAGTTACAGGGCAGATGCAACTAATGAAAAACTGTTTTTT
- TRBJ1-3 TRBV19 once 15 CASSHQGGLGNTIYF TGTGCCAGTAGCCACCAGGGTGGCCTTGGAAACACCATATATTTT
TRBD1 TRBJ1-6 TRBV7-9 - 15 CASSLIQGHGSPLHF TGTGCCAGCAGCTTAATACAGGGGCACGGCTCACCCCTCCACTTT
TRBD1 TRBJ2-7 TRBV7-6 - 15 CASSSSGTGVGEQYF TGTGCCAGCAGCTCTTCCGGGACAGGGGTAGGGGAGCAGTACTTC
- TRBJ1-2 TRBV5-6 - 14 CASSLGGDGYGYTF TGTGCCAGCAGCTTGGGAGGGGATGGTTATGGCTACACCTTC
TRBD2 TRBJ2-1 TRBV2 - 15 CASSVASGRGDEQFF TGTGCCAGCAGTGTGGCGAGCGGGAGGGGGGATGAGCAGTTCTTC
TRBD1 TRBJ1-6 TRBV2 - 14 CASSPQTGGSPLHF TGTGCCAGCAGTCCTCAGACAGGGGGCTCACCCCTCCACTTT
- TRBJ1-2 TRBV19 - 13 CASSSYRKDGYTF TGTGCCAGTAGTAGCTACAGGAAGGATGGCTACACCTTC
TRBD1 TRBJ1-4 TRBV6-6 once 17 CASSLGQGAPSREKLFF TGTGCCAGCAGTCTCGGACAGGGGGCACCCTCTCGTGAAAAACTGTTTTTT
- TRBJ2-1 TRBV7-2 - 13 CASSYLDFNEQFF TGTGCCAGCAGCTACCTGGACTTCAATGAGCAGTTCTTC